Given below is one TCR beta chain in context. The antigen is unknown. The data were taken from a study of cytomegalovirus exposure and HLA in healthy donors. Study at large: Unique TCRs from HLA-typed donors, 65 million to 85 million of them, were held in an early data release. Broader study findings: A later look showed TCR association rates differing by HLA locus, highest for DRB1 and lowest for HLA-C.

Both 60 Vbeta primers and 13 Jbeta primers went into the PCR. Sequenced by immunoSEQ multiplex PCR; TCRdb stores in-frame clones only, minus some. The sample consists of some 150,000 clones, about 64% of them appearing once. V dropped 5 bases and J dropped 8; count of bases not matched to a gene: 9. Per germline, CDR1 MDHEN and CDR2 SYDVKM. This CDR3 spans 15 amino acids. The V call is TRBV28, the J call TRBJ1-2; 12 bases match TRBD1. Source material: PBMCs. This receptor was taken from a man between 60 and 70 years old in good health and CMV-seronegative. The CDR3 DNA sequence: TGTGCCAGCAGTGGGGACAGGGGGCGTATTCGGGGCTACACCTTC. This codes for CASSGDRGRIRGYTF.